This T cell receptor (beta chain) was recovered during a study of Ad26.COV2.S vaccination and SARS-CoV-2 variants. Study-level information: Sample donor was a member of the COV1001 Ad26.COV2.S trial arm. Broader study findings: Breadth measured for non-spike TCRs was similar across vaccine and placebo recipients.

About this clone itself: Its antigen is unknown.

Documented treatment: some 19 received Ad26.COV2.S at low or high dose, single or two shots; roughly five received placebo; per-sample allocation not given. Collection of the samples took place on day 63 after the first injection of vaccine or placebo. This adult donor, from Boston, was 18-55 years old. The method was immunoSEQ multiplex PCR; TCRdb's version includes in-frame clones alone and lacks a portion of them. The data hold around 400,000 clones, with around 90% observed a single time. The germline CDR1 and CDR2 sequences are MNHEY and SMNVEV (reference sequence). This CDR3 is built from 15 residues. Trimming took 7 bases from V and 8 from J; bases not matched to a gene: 14.

The source is a person between 18 and 65 years old who received the Ad26.COV2.S COVID-19 vaccine or a placebo. The material sequenced was peripheral blood, taken in a trial of Ad26.COV2.S vaccine versus placebo. J is TRBJ1-2 and V is TRBV27, with TRBD1 identical over 9 bases. The CDR3 DNA is TGTGCCAGCAAACAAACCGGGACAGGGATAGTAGGCTACACCTTC. It codes for CASKQTGTGIVGYTF.